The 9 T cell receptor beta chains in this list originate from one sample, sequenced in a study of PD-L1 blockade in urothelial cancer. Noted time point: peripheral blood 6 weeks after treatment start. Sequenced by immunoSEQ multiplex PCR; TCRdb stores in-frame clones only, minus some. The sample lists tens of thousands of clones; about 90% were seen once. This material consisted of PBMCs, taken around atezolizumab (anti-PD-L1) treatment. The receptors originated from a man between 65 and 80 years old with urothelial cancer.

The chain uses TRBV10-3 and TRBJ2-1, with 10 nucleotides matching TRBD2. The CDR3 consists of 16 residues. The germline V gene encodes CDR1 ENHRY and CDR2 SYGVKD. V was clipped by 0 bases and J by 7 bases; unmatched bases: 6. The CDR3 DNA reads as TGTGCCATCAGTGAGTCCACTAGCGGGGCAAGAAATGAGCAGTTCTTC. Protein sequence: CAISESTSGARNEQFF.

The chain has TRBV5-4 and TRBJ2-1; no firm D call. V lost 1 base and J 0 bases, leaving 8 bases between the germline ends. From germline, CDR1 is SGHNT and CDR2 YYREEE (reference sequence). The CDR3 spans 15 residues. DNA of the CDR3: TGTGCCAGCAGCTTGCGGCGGAGCTCCTACAATGAGCAGTTCTTC. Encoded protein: CASSLRRSSYNEQFF.

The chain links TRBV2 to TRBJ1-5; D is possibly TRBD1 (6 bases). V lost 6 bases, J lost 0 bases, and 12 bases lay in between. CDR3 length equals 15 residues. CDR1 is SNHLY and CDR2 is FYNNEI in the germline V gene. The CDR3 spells CASSWTVLSNQPQHF. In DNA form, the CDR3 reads TGTGCCAGCAGCTGGACAGTTCTTAGCAATCAGCCCCAGCATTTT.

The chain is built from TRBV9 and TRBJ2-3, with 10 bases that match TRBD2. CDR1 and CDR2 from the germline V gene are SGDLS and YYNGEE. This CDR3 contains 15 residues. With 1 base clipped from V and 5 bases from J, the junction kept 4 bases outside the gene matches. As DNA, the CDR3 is TGTGCCAGCAGCGTACTAGCGGGAGTGGGAGATACGCAGTATTTT. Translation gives CASSVLAGVGDTQYF.

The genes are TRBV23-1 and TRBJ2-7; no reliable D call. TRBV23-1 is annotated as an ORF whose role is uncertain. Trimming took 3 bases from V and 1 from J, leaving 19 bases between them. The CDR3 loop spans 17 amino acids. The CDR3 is CASSHGSFDRGSYEQYF. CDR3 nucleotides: TGCGCCAGCAGTCATGGGTCTTTCGATCGCGGTTCCTACGAGCAGTACTTC.

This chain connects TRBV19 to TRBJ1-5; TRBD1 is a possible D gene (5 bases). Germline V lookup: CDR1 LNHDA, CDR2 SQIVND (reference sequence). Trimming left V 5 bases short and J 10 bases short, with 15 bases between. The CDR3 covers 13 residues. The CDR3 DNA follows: TGTGCCAGTAGTGGGGCAGCTCCAGAACCCCAGCATTTT. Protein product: CASSGAAPEPQHF.

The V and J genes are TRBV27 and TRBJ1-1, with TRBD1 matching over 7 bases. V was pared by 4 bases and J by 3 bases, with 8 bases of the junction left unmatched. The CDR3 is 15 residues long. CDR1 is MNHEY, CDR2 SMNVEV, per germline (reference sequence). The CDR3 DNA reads TGTGCCAGCAGTTCCGGACAGGAATTATACACTGAAGCTTTCTTT. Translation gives CASSSGQELYTEAFF.

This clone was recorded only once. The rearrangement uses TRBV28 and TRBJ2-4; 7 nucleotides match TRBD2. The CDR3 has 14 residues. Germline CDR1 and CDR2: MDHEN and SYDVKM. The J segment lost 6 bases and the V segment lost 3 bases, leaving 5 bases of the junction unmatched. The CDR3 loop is CASSFAGAGNIQYF. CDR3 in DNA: TGTGCCAGCAGTTTCGCGGGAGCGGGAAACATTCAGTACTTC. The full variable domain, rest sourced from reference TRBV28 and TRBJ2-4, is DVKVTQSSRYLVKRTGEKVFLECVQDMDHENMFWYRQDPGLGLRLIYFSYDVKMKEKGDIPEGYSVSREKKERFSLILESASTNQTSMYLCASSFAGAGNIQYFGAGTRLSVL.

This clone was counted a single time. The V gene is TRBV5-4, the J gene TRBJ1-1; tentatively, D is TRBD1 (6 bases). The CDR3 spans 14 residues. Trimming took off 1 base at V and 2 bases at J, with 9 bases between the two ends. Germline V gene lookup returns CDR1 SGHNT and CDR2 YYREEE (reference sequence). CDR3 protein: CASSLSGANTEAFF. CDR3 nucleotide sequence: TGTGCCAGCAGCTTGTCAGGGGCCAACACTGAAGCTTTCTTT.